The 32 T cell receptor beta chains below were found in one sample sequenced in a study of blood T cell repertoires in COVID-19. This table comes from immunoSEQ multiplex PCR, and its TCRdb copy is limited to in-frame clones, with some not included. The table shows some 95,000 clones, with 80% to 95% occurring only once. Specimen: peripheral blood. The receptors were gathered from a human donor with active COVID-19. The donor label of this sample is uncertain.

The chain has TRBV27 and TRBJ2-1; D might be TRBD2 (5 bases). Deletions cut 5 bases from V and 4 bases from J, with 12 bases between. Germline V gene data show CDR1 as MNHEY and CDR2 as SMNVEV (reference sequence). The length of the CDR3 is 14 residues. DNA of the CDR3: TGTGCCAGCAGTATAGGACTGACATACAATGAGCAGTTCTTC. Residues: CASSIGLTYNEQFF.

V and J are TRBV5-5 and TRBJ2-7, with a possible D match to TRBD1 (6 bases). CDR1 and CDR2 (germline): SGHKS, YYEKEE (reference sequence). V lost 0 bases and J 6 bases, leaving 10 bases between the germline ends. There are 13 residues in the CDR3. This CDR3 is CASSLGTGSEQYF. The CDR3 coding sequence is TGTGCCAGCAGCTTGGGAACAGGGTCCGAGCAGTACTTC.

The rearrangement links TRBV19 to TRBJ2-2, with D perhaps matching TRBD2 (6 bases). CDR1 and CDR2 from the germline V gene are LNHDA and SQIVND (reference sequence). V lost 5 bases and J lost 3, with 22 bases in between. The CDR3 loop spans 18 amino acids. Here the CDR3 DNA reads TGTGCCAGTAGTCCCCGCAGCGGGCAGGGTAGTTACACCGGGGAGCTGTTTTTT. It yields the protein CASSPRSGQGSYTGELFF. Complete variable domain (other parts from reference TRBV19 and TRBJ2-2): DGGITQSPKYLFRKEGQNVTLSCEQNLNHDAMYWYRQDPGQGLRLIYYSQIVNDFQKGDIAEGYSVSREKKESFPLTVTSAQKNPTAFYLCASSPRSGQGSYTGELFFGEGSRLTVL.

For the CDR3, the DNA is TGTGCCAGCAGTCGCGGGACCGGGGAGCTGTTTTTT. This encodes CASSRGTGELFF. The V and J genes are TRBV28 and TRBJ2-2; D perhaps matches TRBD2 (5 bases). The V and J ends lost 5 bases and 5 bases respectively, with 6 bases between them. The germline gives CDR1 MDHEN, CDR2 SYDVKM. The CDR3 spans 12 residues.

This sequence joins TRBV19 and TRBJ1-2, with D possibly TRBD1 on 6 matching bases. This CDR3 spans 13 amino acids. Germline V gene data show CDR1 as LNHDA and CDR2 as SQIVND (reference sequence). V was trimmed by 5 bases and J by 7 bases, leaving 14 bases between them. DNA for the CDR3: TGTGCCAGTAGTGAAAGGGGGTGGAGTGGCTACACCTTC. It encodes CASSERGWSGYTF. The full variable domain, completed using reference TRBV19 and TRBJ1-2, is DGGITQSPKYLFRKEGQNVTLSCEQNLNHDAMYWYRQDPGQGLRLIYYSQIVNDFQKGDIAEGYSVSREKKESFPLTVTSAQKNPTAFYLCASSERGWSGYTFGSGTRLTVV.

The chain links TRBV3-1 (or the pseudogene TRBV3-2) to TRBJ2-5, with 7 positions matching TRBD2. Germline-derived CDR1 and CDR2 are LGHDT and YNNKEL (reference sequence). With V trimmed by 4 bases and J by 1 base, 9 bases remained unmatched. CDR3 size: 16 residues. CDR3 protein: CASSRRGSGAQETQYF. In DNA, the CDR3 is TGTGCCAGCAGCCGCCGGGGGAGCGGGGCCCAAGAGACCCAGTACTTC.

This clone was counted once. The genes are TRBV7-6 and TRBJ2-3; D is possibly TRBD2 (6 bases). The CDR3 has 15 amino acids. From germline, CDR1 is SGHVS and CDR2 FNYEAQ. V lost 2 bases to trimming and J lost 4 bases, with 13 bases between them. The DNA of the CDR3 is TGTGCCAGCAGCTTAACTAGCCTGAAAGCAGATACGCAGTATTTT. Translated, it gives CASSLTSLKADTQYF.

The chain joins TRBV7-3 to TRBJ1-6; 7 bases are shared with TRBD1. V dropped 7 bases and J dropped 7; count of bases not matched to a gene: 10. Germline CDR1 and CDR2: SGHTA and FQGTGA. CDR3 size: 15 residues. This CDR3 is CASNTIGTANSPLHF. The DNA for the CDR3 is TGTGCCAGCAACACGATTGGGACAGCAAATTCACCCCTCCACTTT.

The gene calls are TRBV27 and TRBJ1-1; 7 positions agree with TRBD1. The CDR3 has 14 amino acids. Germline CDR1 MNHEY, CDR2 SMNVEV (reference sequence). Trimming took 9 bases from V and 2 from J; bases not matched to a gene: 9. The CDR3 loop is CASGTGEDNTEAFF. As DNA, the CDR3 is TGTGCCAGTGGAACAGGGGAAGATAACACTGAAGCTTTCTTT.

The CDR3 reads CASSQDIAGGAGDTQYF. The DNA of the CDR3 is TGCGCCAGCAGCCAAGATATAGCGGGGGGGGCGGGAGATACGCAGTATTTT. The V call is TRBV4-1, the J call TRBJ2-3, with 11 bases lining up with TRBD2. The germline CDR1 and CDR2 sequences are MGHRA and YSYEKL. The CDR3 loop spans 17 amino acids. After removal of 0 bases from V and 5 bases from J, the junction contained 7 bases not matched to a gene.

This chain joins TRBV2 and TRBJ1-3, with 9 bases that match TRBD1. Losses at the gene ends were 8 bases for V and 3 bases for J; bases not matched to a gene: 8. The CDR3 has 15 residues. The germline gives CDR1 SNHLY, CDR2 FYNNEI. CDR3 in amino acids: CASDRDRDGGNTIYF. The CDR3, as DNA: TGTGCCAGCGACCGGGACAGGGATGGTGGAAACACCATATATTTT. The whole variable domain, remainder taken from reference TRBV2 and TRBJ1-3, is EPEVTQTPSHQVTQMGQEVILRCVPISNHLYFYWYRQILGQKVEFLVSFYNNEISEKSEIFDDQFSVERPDGSNFTLKIRSTKLEDSAMYFCASDRDRDGGNTIYFGEGSWLTVV.

CDR3 protein: CASSVAEGSVEAFF. In DNA, the CDR3 is TGTGCCAGCAGCGTAGCTGAGGGTTCGGTAGAAGCTTTCTTT. The chain links TRBV9 to TRBJ1-1; no firm D call. The CDR3 consists of 14 residues. Germline CDR1 and CDR2: SGDLS and YYNGEE. V was cut by 0 bases and J by 8 bases, with 14 bases left in between.

The rearrangement joins TRBV3-1 (or the pseudogene TRBV3-2) to TRBJ2-5; TRBD2 agrees at 7 bases. With V trimmed by 4 bases and J by 4 bases, 12 bases remained unmatched. Germline CDR1 LGHDT, CDR2 YNNKEL (reference sequence). The CDR3 has 16 amino acids. The CDR3 DNA reads TGTGCCAGCAGCCCTCTTGTTGGACTAGTGGGAGAGACCCAGTACTTC. Amino acids: CASSPLVGLVGETQYF.

V and J are TRBV18 and TRBJ2-3; D remains unclear. Looked up from germline, CDR1 is KGHSH and CDR2 is LQKENI. V lost 6 bases, J lost 0 bases, and 19 bases lay in between. The CDR3 consists of 17 residues. CDR3 nucleotide sequence: TGTGCCAGCTCCGTACTGGCCCAGAAACTAAGCACAGATACGCAGTATTTT. Amino acids: CASSVLAQKLSTDTQYF.

The J gene is TRBJ2-3, the V gene TRBV2; maybe TRBD1 (6 bases). The CDR3 length is 15 residues. Germline V CDR1 and CDR2: SNHLY, FYNNEI. V gave up 11 bases and J gave up 0 bases, with 18 bases separating them. DNA of the CDR3: TGTGCCCGCCGAGGGGACACCTGGAGCACAGATACGCAGTATTTT. Protein: CARRGDTWSTDTQYF.

This rearrangement joins TRBV12-2 to TRBJ2-3; the table's D call of TRBD2 was not tested on the DNA. TRBV12-2 is recorded as a pseudogene. This CDR3 is built from 11 residues. The CDR3, as DNA: TGTGCAAGTCGCTTAGCCTCCGCGCAGTATTTT. It translates to CASRLASAQYF.

The rearrangement joins TRBV9 to TRBJ2-4; D may be TRBD2 (5 bases). CDR3 length: 14 amino acids. The germline V gene encodes CDR1 SGDLS and CDR2 YYNGEE. Trimming stripped 0 bases from V and 7 bases from J, with 11 bases between. The CDR3 DNA reads as TGTGCCAGCAGCGTAGGGAGGTTAGGGAACATTCAGTACTTC. Protein product: CASSVGRLGNIQYF.

This clone occurred once. The chain uses TRBV4-3 and TRBJ1-2, with TRBD1 matching over 7 bases. Trimming at V came to 1 base and at J to 4 bases, leaving 9 bases not matched to a gene. Germline loops: CDR1 LGHNA, CDR2 YSLEER. CDR3 size: 16 residues. The CDR3 loop is CASSQGWTGRSYGYTF. Written as DNA, the CDR3 is TGCGCCAGCAGCCAAGGGTGGACAGGTCGAAGCTATGGCTACACCTTC.

The J gene is TRBJ1-3, the V gene TRBV6-2 or TRBV6-3; D might be TRBD1 (5 bases). Germline values: CDR1 MNHEY, CDR2 SVGEGT. CDR3 size: 13 residues. Trimming pared 5 bases from V and 7 bases from J, leaving 12 bases between. This CDR3 is CASSHQGRNTIYF. As DNA, the CDR3 is TGTGCCAGCAGTCACCAGGGAAGGAACACCATATATTTT.

V gene TRBV7-2 combines with J gene TRBJ2-3; D is possibly TRBD2 (7 bases). Trimming pared 6 bases from V and 3 bases from J, leaving 22 bases between. The CDR3 is made up of 17 amino acids. The germline V gene has CDR1 SGHTA and CDR2 FQGNSA. The CDR3 nucleotides read TGTGCCAGCAGTTCTCGTCGGGGGGCCGGGCGAACAGATACGCAGTATTTT. Amino acids: CASSSRRGAGRTDTQYF. The full variable domain, its missing parts supplied by reference TRBV7-2 and TRBJ2-3, is GAGVSQSPSNKVTEKGKDVELRCDPISGHTALYWYRQSLGQGLEFLIYFQGNSAPDKSGLPSDRFSAERTGGSVSTLTIQRTQQEDSAVYLCASSSRRGAGRTDTQYFGPGTRLTVL.

This clone was observed once. The rearrangement joins TRBV7-8 to TRBJ2-3; 12 bases fit TRBD2. V shed 1 base and J 4 bases; nucleotides not matched to a gene: 6. The CDR3 contains 17 residues. The germline CDR1 and CDR2 sequences are SGHVS and FQNEAQ. CDR3 sequence: CASSLGLAGGPADTQYF. The CDR3 DNA sequence: TGTGCCAGCAGCTTAGGGCTAGCGGGGGGGCCCGCAGATACGCAGTATTTT.

J is TRBJ1-2 and V is TRBV5-6, with 7 nucleotides matching TRBD1. This CDR3 spans 14 amino acids. The germline V gene has CDR1 SGHDT and CDR2 YYEEEE. V shed 2 bases and J 6 bases; nucleotides not matched to a gene: 7. The CDR3 loop is CASSFSGQEHGYTF. CDR3 nucleotide sequence: TGTGCCAGCAGCTTTTCCGGACAGGAACATGGCTACACCTTC.

CDR3 coding DNA: TGTGCCAGCAGCCCCGGGGGGATCACAGATACGCAGTATTTT. The encoded protein is CASSPGGITDTQYF. The chain has TRBV6-6 and TRBJ2-3; 7 bases are a match to TRBD2. The germline V gene has CDR1 MNHNY and CDR2 SVGAGI (reference sequence). The CDR3 loop spans 14 amino acids. Trimming cost V 6 bases and J 2 bases; bases outside gene matches: 5.

The chain combines TRBV10-1 with TRBJ1-2; 9 bases agree with TRBD1. Germline CDR1 reads WNHNN; CDR2 reads SYGVQD (reference sequence). The CDR3 contains 13 residues. Trimming at V came to 4 bases and at J to 9 bases, leaving 6 bases not matched to a gene. CDR3 protein: CASSAGQGLSYTF. The CDR3 DNA reads as TGCGCCAGCAGTGCGGGACAGGGATTAAGCTACACCTTC.

The rearrangement uses TRBV5-5 and TRBJ1-1; D may be TRBD1 (6 bases). Germline-derived CDR1 and CDR2 are SGHKS and YYEKEE (reference sequence). The CDR3 runs 16 residues. V lost 4 bases, J lost 7 bases, and 23 bases lay in between. CDR3 region: CASSPTSTGLSGEAFF. The DNA of the CDR3 is TGTGCCAGCAGCCCAACCAGCACAGGGCTTTCAGGTGAAGCTTTCTTT.

In its sample, this clone was seen a few times. The chain couples TRBV15 to TRBJ2-5, with D hard to call. From germline, CDR1 is LNHNV and CDR2 YYDKDF (reference sequence). CDR3 length: 15 amino acids. V was clipped by 1 base and J by 0 bases, with 9 bases between them. The CDR3 loop is CATSRVSRYQETQYF. The DNA of the CDR3 is TGTGCCACCAGCAGAGTATCCAGGTACCAAGAGACCCAGTACTTC. Complete variable domain (other parts from reference TRBV15 and TRBJ2-5): DAMVIQNPRYQVTQFGKPVTLSCSQTLNHNVMYWYQQKSSQAPKLLFHYYDKDFNNEADTPDNFQSRRPNTSFCFLDIRSPGLGDTAMYLCATSRVSRYQETQYFGPGTRLLVL.

In its sample, this clone was seen once. The rearrangement uses TRBV6-6 and TRBJ2-7, with TRBD2 as a possible D gene (6 bases). V lost 6 bases and J 4 bases, leaving 19 bases between the germline ends. This CDR3 spans 15 amino acids. Germline assignment: CDR1 MNHNY and CDR2 SVGAGI (reference sequence). Written as DNA, the CDR3 is TGTGCCAGCAGGATGGGGGGTGGGGTAGGGTACGAGCAGTACTTC. It translates to CASRMGGGVGYEQYF.

The genes are TRBV2 and TRBJ1-6; D is perhaps TRBD1 (5 bases). With 7 bases removed from V and 6 bases from J, the gap between germline ends came to 10 bases. The CDR3 covers 13 residues. Germline V gives CDR1 SNHLY, CDR2 FYNNEI. CDR3 protein: CASNRQTNSPLHF. CDR3 in DNA: TGTGCCAGCAACCGACAGACTAATTCACCCCTCCACTTT.

J is TRBJ2-7 and V is TRBV7-2; TRBD2 might be the D (6 bases). CDR3 size: 13 residues. Trimming took off 6 bases at V and 7 bases at J, with 16 bases between the two ends. CDR1 and CDR2 (germline): SGHTA, FQGNSA. In nucleotides, the CDR3 is TGTGCCAGCAGTCTGGACTATGAGGGTGAGCAGTACTTC. This codes for CASSLDYEGEQYF. The whole variable domain, remainder taken from reference TRBV7-2 and TRBJ2-7, is GAGVSQSPSNKVTEKGKDVELRCDPISGHTALYWYRQSLGQGLEFLIYFQGNSAPDKSGLPSDRFSAERTGGSVSTLTIQRTQQEDSAVYLCASSLDYEGEQYFGPGTRLTVT.

V is TRBV7-8 and J is TRBJ1-1; 8 bases fit TRBD1. This CDR3 spans 15 amino acids. Germline CDR1 reads SGHVS; CDR2 reads FQNEAQ. V gave up 1 base and J gave up 0 bases; unmatched junction bases: 1. As DNA, the CDR3 is TGTGCCAGCAGCTTAGGGACAGGGATGAACACTGAAGCTTTCTTT. Amino acids: CASSLGTGMNTEAFF. Variable domain in full (rest from reference TRBV7-8 and TRBJ1-1): GAGVSQSPRYKVAKRGQDVALRCDPISGHVSLFWYQQALGQGPEFLTYFQNEAQLDKSGLPSDRFFAERPEGSVSTLKIQRTQQEDSAVYLCASSLGTGMNTEAFFGQGTRLTVV.

V is TRBV5-1 and J is TRBJ1-4; D possibly corresponds to TRBD1 (6 bases). The V gene's germline CDR1 is SGHRS and CDR2 YFSETQ. V lost 3 bases and J lost 8, with 14 bases in between. CDR3 size: 14 residues. The CDR3 is CASSSTGVREKLFF. The CDR3 bases are TGCGCCAGCAGCTCGACAGGCGTCCGGGAAAAACTGTTTTTT.

For this clone: A junction boundary mismatches the germline segment, possibly from a read error. The chain combines TRBV7-7 with TRBJ1-3; 7 bases match TRBD1. Germline V lookup: CDR1 SSHAT, CDR2 FNYEAQ (reference sequence). The CDR3 consists of 13 residues. As DNA, the CDR3 is TGTGCTAGCAGCGCGGGACAGGGAAACACCATATATTTT. Its protein product is CASSAGQGNTIYF.